The clone carrying this T cell receptor (beta chain) was detected a few times. This CDR3 has 11 residues. Trimming took off 2 bases at V and 3 bases at J, with 5 bases between the two ends. Germline values: CDR1 DFQATT, CDR2 SNEGSKA (reference sequence). Some clones are missing from TCRdb's copy, which holds only in-frame ones; the method was immunoSEQ multiplex PCR. Of some 69,000 clones in the sample, roughly 87% were seen once. The data originate from a study of blood T cell repertoires in COVID-19. The specimen was peripheral blood. The rearrangement joins TRBV20-1 to TRBJ2-7; D remains unclear. The sequence was obtained from a woman aged 45-65 years with active COVID-19. CDR3 DNA: TGCAGTGCTAGATTAGACTACGAGCAGTACTTC. Amino acids: CSARLDYEQYF.